This entry lists 12 T cell receptor beta chains sequenced from one sample in a study of blood T cell repertoires in COVID-19. Data came from immunoSEQ multiplex PCR; TCRdb stores just in-frame clones and leaves some out. Of tens of thousands of clones in the sample, approximately 80% are singletons; the top ten hold roughly 3.5%. Sequencing input: peripheral blood. These receptors were taken from a man aged 55-75 years with acute or convalescent COVID-19.

The gene calls are TRBV2 and TRBJ1-3; 7 nucleotides align to TRBD1. Germline V gene data show CDR1 as SNHLY and CDR2 as FYNNEI. This CDR3 has 16 amino acids. Trimming took 3 bases from V and 0 from J; bases not matched to a gene: 5. The CDR3 DNA is TGTGCCAGCAGTGAGGGACAGAGGAGCTCTGGAAACACCATATATTTT. This codes for CASSEGQRSSGNTIYF.

J is TRBJ2-3 and V is TRBV30; possibly TRBD1 for D (5 bases). CDR1 and CDR2 from the germline V gene are GTSNPN and SVGIG (reference sequence). There are 13 residues in the CDR3. The V and J ends lost 2 bases and 5 bases respectively, with 11 bases between them. CDR3 nucleotide sequence: TGTGCCTGGAGTTTCCCCCAGGGAGATACGCAGTATTTT. This translates into CAWSFPQGDTQYF.

V gene TRBV25-1 combines with J gene TRBJ1-5; D is uncertain. Germline-derived CDR1 and CDR2 are MGHDK and SYGVNS. V lost 5 bases to trimming and J lost 3 bases, with 11 bases between them. The CDR3 consists of 14 residues. The CDR3 bases are TGTGCCAGCAGTTCTGACAAGATCAATCAGCCCCAGCATTTT. Its protein product is CASSSDKINQPQHF.

The CDR3 reads CASIPIAGGLGTQYF. CDR3 coding DNA: TGTGCCAGCATCCCCATAGCGGGGGGGCTGGGGACCCAGTACTTC. The chain is built from TRBV6-5 and TRBJ2-5, with 11 bases fitting TRBD2. The CDR3 covers 15 residues. V was pared by 7 bases and J by 7 bases, with 11 bases of the junction left unmatched. Germline CDR1 is MNHEY and CDR2 is SVGAGI.

The chain couples TRBV13 to TRBJ2-1; the match to TRBD2 covers 11 bases. V shed 5 bases and J 9 bases; nucleotides not matched to a gene: 6. The CDR3 runs to 14 residues. In germline, CDR1 is PRHDT, CDR2 FYEKMQ (reference sequence). The CDR3 sequence: CASSRLAGKGEQFF. The CDR3 bases are TGTGCCAGCAGCAGACTAGCGGGGAAGGGTGAGCAGTTCTTC.

The chain couples TRBV9 to TRBJ1-3; 10 positions agree with TRBD1. J lost 2 bases, V lost 3 bases, and 2 bases had no gene match. Germline values: CDR1 SGDLS, CDR2 YYNGEE. This CDR3 is 15 amino acids long. The CDR3 loop reads CASSGGTGAGNTIYF. CDR3 sequence (DNA): TGTGCCAGCAGCGGCGGGACAGGGGCTGGAAACACCATATATTTT.

The sample holds one count of this clone. The chain recombines TRBV18 with TRBJ1-1; no reliable D call. Between the trimmed V and J ends, which lost 3 bases and 2 bases, there was a span of 16 bases. The CDR3 contains 16 residues. The germline V gene encodes CDR1 KGHSH and CDR2 LQKENI. This chain's CDR3 is CASSPNTRLVNTEAFF. CDR3 coding DNA: TGTGCCAGCTCACCTAATACTCGGTTGGTAAACACTGAAGCTTTCTTT.

The V call is TRBV4-1, the J call TRBJ2-5, with D possibly TRBD2 on 5 matching bases. Germline V gene sequence: CDR1 MGHRA, CDR2 YSYEKL. The CDR3 runs to 15 residues. V was shortened by 0 bases and J by 3 bases, with 11 bases between the two germline ends. CDR3 sequence (DNA): TGCGCCAGCAGCCAAGATAGACCCGGGAAAGAGACCCAGTACTTC. Translated, it gives CASSQDRPGKETQYF.

This clone was detected only once. This chain joins TRBV2 and TRBJ1-5; D gene uncertain. This CDR3 spans 13 amino acids. The ends were cut back, 7 bases at V and 0 bases at J, with 7 bases in the middle. Germline CDR1 SNHLY, CDR2 FYNNEI. The CDR3 loop is CASKEGSNQPQHF. The CDR3 DNA reads as TGTGCCAGCAAGGAGGGTAGCAATCAGCCCCAGCATTTT.

The chain has TRBV27 and TRBJ1-2; TRBD1 aligns across 10 bases. Per germline, CDR1 MNHEY and CDR2 SMNVEV (reference sequence). V gave up 4 bases and J gave up 6 bases; unmatched junction bases: 5. The length of the CDR3 is 14 residues. Here the CDR3 reads CASSSRQGADGYTF. Here the CDR3 DNA reads TGTGCCAGCAGTTCACGACAGGGGGCGGATGGCTACACCTTC.

This clone was detected a few times. The V gene is TRBV24-1, the J gene TRBJ1-5; D gene uncertain. In germline, CDR1 is KGHDR, CDR2 SFDVKD. V was clipped by 5 bases and J by 4 bases, with 8 bases between them. There are 13 residues in the CDR3. The CDR3 reads CATSGRVNQPQHF. The CDR3 coding sequence is TGTGCCACCAGTGGGAGGGTGAATCAGCCCCAGCATTTT.

This clone was counted a single time. J is TRBJ1-5 and V is TRBV20-1, with D maybe TRBD1 (6 bases). The CDR3 spans 13 residues. Trimming took 3 bases from V and 2 from J, leaving 8 bases between them. Germline assignment: CDR1 DFQATT and CDR2 SNEGSKA (reference sequence). Here the CDR3 reads CSASSGGNQPQHF. In DNA, the CDR3 is TGCAGTGCTAGTTCAGGGGGCAATCAGCCCCAGCATTTT.